One sample yielded the 5 T cell receptor beta chains listed below, sequenced in a study of T cell responses to AZD1222 COVID-19 vaccine (dated by TCRdb to the early 2020s). The meaning of the sample's time point label: baseline before first vaccination. The library relied on the immunoSEQ multiplex PCR assay. Held by TCRdb, this immuneACCESS table contains in-frame sequences only and omits some clones. Under half of the omission traces to an unresolved V gene where checked; the cause of the rest is unknown. This sample lists more than 70,000 clones; just over 85% were detected once. More than 6% of the sample lies in the top ten. Sequencing used peripheral blood, obtained on day 0 of AZD1222 vaccination. These receptors were taken from an adult in good health.

The genes are TRBV5-6 and TRBJ1-2; maybe TRBD1 (5 bases). V was cut by 1 base and J by 4 bases, with 20 bases left in between. The CDR3 spans 17 residues. Germline values: CDR1 SGHDT, CDR2 YYEEEE. The CDR3 is CASSLIFPGLGVYGYTF. As DNA, the CDR3 is TGTGCCAGCAGCTTGATCTTCCCGGGACTGGGGGTCTATGGCTACACCTTC. Looking up the rest from reference TRBV5-6 and TRBJ1-2 gives the full variable domain: DAGVTQSPTHLIKTRGQQVTLRCSPKSGHDTVSWYQQALGQGPQFIFQYYEEEERQRGNFPDRFSGHQFPNYSSELNVNALLLGDSALYLCASSLIFPGLGVYGYTFGSGTRLTVV.

The chain carries TRBV6-6 and TRBJ1-1; 7 nucleotides agree with TRBD1. The length of the CDR3 is 14 residues. Trimming removed 4 bases from V and 4 bases from J; junction bases left unmatched: 6. Germline CDR1 is MNHNY and CDR2 is SVGAGI (reference sequence). The CDR3 spells CASSLRGQVTEAFF. The CDR3 DNA is TGTGCCAGCAGTTTGAGGGGGCAGGTCACTGAAGCTTTCTTT.

The chain couples TRBV2 to TRBJ2-7; D remains ambiguous. Between the trimmed V and J ends, which lost 6 bases and 3 bases, there was a span of 9 bases. This CDR3 has 12 residues. Per germline, CDR1 SNHLY and CDR2 FYNNEI. CDR3 DNA: TGTGCCAGCAGGTCCCAATACTACGAGCAGTACTTC. The encoded protein is CASRSQYYEQYF.

The chain joins TRBV3-1 (or the pseudogene TRBV3-2) to TRBJ2-2, with D possibly being TRBD1 or TRBD2 (5 bases each). Germline V CDR1 and CDR2: LGHDT, YNNKEL (reference sequence). This CDR3 spans 14 amino acids. V was shortened by 2 bases and J by 5 bases, with 9 bases between the two germline ends. CDR3 amino acids: CASSQTRGTGELFF. The CDR3 region has the DNA TGTGCCAGCAGCCAAACGAGGGGAACCGGGGAGCTGTTTTTT.

This chain uses TRBV10-3 with TRBJ2-2, with a weak D call TRBD1 (5 bases). V lost 6 bases, J lost 5 bases, and 13 bases lay in between. CDR3 length equals 14 residues. The V gene's germline CDR1 is ENHRY and CDR2 SYGVKD. The CDR3 nucleotides read TGTGCCATCAGGGAGACAGTCTCAACCGGGGAGCTGTTTTTT. This encodes CAIRETVSTGELFF.